This TCR beta chain came from a study of shared T cell receptors in the human thymus. TCRdb's copy holds only in-frame clones and misses some; the assay was immunoSEQ multiplex PCR. This sample has around 730,000 clones, with roughly 85% found just once. Germline CDR1 and CDR2: SGHRS and YFSETQ. V lost 4 bases and J lost 6; bases outside the gene matches: 14. The CDR3 consists of 16 residues. In addition, the sample was reused for a study of human thymus T cells. That work contributes: Thymic material originated from resections removed in the course of corrective heart surgery.

Sequencing input: thymocytes. This chain connects TRBV5-1 to TRBJ1-2; 8 bases agree with TRBD1. This sequence originates from a girl under three years old with a congenital heart defect. The CDR3 region has the DNA TGCGCCAGCAGCCCGAACGGGGGACAGGCCCCTCATGGCTACACCTTC. Its protein product is CASSPNGGQAPHGYTF.